This passage covers 16 T cell receptor beta chains from one sample sequenced in a study of OX40 agonist ivuxolimab in advanced cancers. Produced via immunoSEQ multiplex PCR; TCRdb's table is partial and in-frame only. Among fewer than 95,000 clones listed, about 80% were seen once. The specimen was CD4+ or CD8+ T cells sorted from blood, collected in a trial of the OX40 agonist ivuxolimab. These TCRs come from an adult with an advanced solid tumor such as melanoma, head and neck, liver or kidney cancer.

The chain uses TRBV19 and TRBJ2-6; TRBD1 aligns across 8 bases. V shed 2 bases and J 3 bases; nucleotides not matched to a gene: 3. This CDR3 spans 16 amino acids. From germline, CDR1 is LNHDA and CDR2 SQIVND (reference sequence). The CDR3 sequence: CASSIQGAYGANVLTF. The CDR3 DNA is TGTGCCAGTAGTATACAGGGGGCATATGGGGCCAACGTCCTGACTTTC.

The chain carries TRBV5-5 and TRBJ1-2; a possible D gene is TRBD1 (6 bases). CDR3 size: 15 residues. CDR1 is SGHKS and CDR2 is YYEKEE in the germline V gene (reference sequence). V lost 4 bases, J lost 5 bases, and 18 bases lay in between. The chain's CDR3 is CASSLGATTPYGYTF. The CDR3, as DNA: TGTGCCAGCAGCCTGGGGGCCACCACTCCTTATGGCTACACCTTC.

This clone appeared a single time. This CDR3 reads CAWHGRTRYGYTF. The CDR3 nucleotides are TGTGCCTGGCATGGCAGAACACGCTATGGCTACACCTTC. The V call is TRBV30, the J call TRBJ1-2; D not certain. With 5 bases removed from V and 4 bases from J, the gap between germline ends came to 14 bases. The germline CDR1 and CDR2 sequences are GTSNPN and SVGIG (reference sequence). The CDR3 extends over 13 amino acids.

The chain links TRBV28 to TRBJ2-7, with 9 bases matching TRBD1. Germline V gives CDR1 MDHEN, CDR2 SYDVKM. The CDR3 spans 15 residues. V lost 5 bases and J lost 2; bases outside the gene matches: 7. CDR3 nucleotides: TGTGCCAGCAGTCCACCCGGGACAGGGACCTACGAGCAGTACTTC. Amino acid sequence: CASSPPGTGTYEQYF.

The genes are TRBV7-2 and TRBJ1-3, with no clear D. This CDR3 has 15 amino acids. Per the germline V gene, CDR1 is SGHTA and CDR2 is FQGNSA. V was pared by 5 bases and J by 4 bases, with 15 bases between. The CDR3 loop is CASSGGQGKGNTIYF. CDR3 coding DNA: TGTGCCAGCAGCGGCGGGCAAGGGAAAGGAAACACCATATATTTT.

V gene TRBV19 combines with J gene TRBJ2-7, with TRBD2 matching 9 bases. CDR1 is LNHDA, CDR2 SQIVND, per germline (reference sequence). The CDR3 is 19 residues long. J gave up 2 bases and V 5 bases, and 19 bases lay outside the gene matches. CDR3 DNA sequence: TGTGCCAGTAGTCCGGCCCCTGGCAGGGGAGGGACTAGCCCCTACGAGCAGTACTTC. This encodes CASSPAPGRGGTSPYEQYF.

The gene calls are TRBV5-1 and TRBJ1-1; no clear D. Germline CDR1 is SGHRS and CDR2 is YFSETQ. Deletions cut 3 bases from V and 1 base from J, with 10 bases between. The CDR3 runs to 14 residues. The chain's CDR3 is CASSYGGGNTEAFF. As DNA, the CDR3 is TGCGCCAGCAGCTATGGCGGAGGGAACACTGAAGCTTTCTTT.

The chain has TRBV7-9 and TRBJ2-3, with 12 bases fitting TRBD2. Germline V CDR1 and CDR2: SEHNR, FQNEAQ (reference sequence). V dropped 5 bases and J dropped 1; count of bases not matched to a gene: 4. This CDR3 region has 16 residues. The CDR3 nucleotides read TGTGCCAGCAGCAGCGGACTAGCGGGACGCACAGATACGCAGTATTTT. Encoded protein: CASSSGLAGRTDTQYF.

The chain links TRBV5-1 to TRBJ2-7; TRBD2 might be the D (6 bases). Trimming shortened V by 0 bases and J by 5 bases, and 15 bases separated the two germline ends. CDR3 length: 15 residues. CDR1 and CDR2 (germline): SGHRS, YFSETQ. The CDR3, as DNA: TGCGCCAGCAGCTTGGCCGGGGAGGTGCGCGACGAGCAGTACTTC. Amino acid sequence: CASSLAGEVRDEQYF.

This sequence joins TRBV19 and TRBJ1-2; TRBD1 is a possible D gene (6 bases). CDR1 and CDR2 from the germline V gene are LNHDA and SQIVND (reference sequence). This CDR3 comprises 14 residues. Between the trimmed V and J ends, which lost 6 bases and 4 bases, there was a span of 15 bases. The CDR3 spells CASSPRGGGYGYTF. CDR3 sequence (DNA): TGTGCCAGTAGCCCCAGGGGCGGAGGCTATGGCTACACCTTC.

V usage is TRBV27 and J usage is TRBJ2-7; 7 nucleotides agree with TRBD1. Germline V gene sequence: CDR1 MNHEY, CDR2 SMNVEV (reference sequence). V shed 2 bases and J 3 bases; nucleotides not matched to a gene: 7. This CDR3 is built from 15 residues. The CDR3 spells CASSLKDRPGYEQYV. In nucleotides, the CDR3 is TGTGCCAGCAGTTTAAAGGACAGGCCAGGCTACGAGCAGTACGTC.

The V gene is TRBV14, the J gene TRBJ1-2, with D unclear. V was trimmed by 4 bases and J by 5 bases, leaving 17 bases between them. Germline CDR1 and CDR2: SGHDN and FVKESK. The CDR3 runs to 15 residues. The CDR3 DNA sequence: TGTGCCAGCAGCCTGGGCAGGAGCTGGGTTTATGGCTACACCTTC. Translating it yields CASSLGRSWVYGYTF.

The chain is built from TRBV6-5 and TRBJ2-4; D may be TRBD1 (5 bases). V shed 6 bases and J shed 3 bases, with 9 bases lying between them. The CDR3 extends over 13 amino acids. The germline CDR1 and CDR2 sequences are MNHEY and SVGAGI. The chain's CDR3 is CASREGVKNIQYF. The CDR3 DNA is TGTGCCAGCAGGGAAGGGGTCAAAAACATTCAGTACTTC.

The chain links TRBV10-1 to TRBJ2-3; 9 positions agree with TRBD1. Germline CDR1 WNHNN, CDR2 SYGVQD (reference sequence). V lost 4 bases to trimming and J lost 3 bases; unmatched junction nucleotides: 5. The CDR3 runs 15 residues. CDR3 nucleotides: TGCGCCAGCAGTGCGGACAGGGGTGAGACAGATACGCAGTATTTT. Translating it yields CASSADRGETDTQYF.

The chain recombines TRBV28 with TRBJ1-5; 9 bases match TRBD1. The junction had 7 bases not matched to a gene; V was cut back by 5 bases and J by 5 bases. The CDR3 has 15 residues. Germline loops: CDR1 MDHEN, CDR2 SYDVKM. In DNA form, the CDR3 reads TGTGCCAGCAGTCTCACCGGGACAGGGTATCAGCCCCAGCATTTT. This sequence encodes CASSLTGTGYQPQHF.

The chain joins TRBV11-2 to TRBJ2-1; 12 bases align to TRBD2. There are 16 residues in the CDR3. Germline assignment: CDR1 SGHAT and CDR2 FQNNGV. V was pared by 5 bases and J by 7 bases, with 9 bases of the junction left unmatched. The chain's CDR3 is CASSLRGLAGGNEQFF. The CDR3 DNA sequence: TGTGCCAGCAGCCTTAGGGGGCTAGCGGGAGGGAATGAGCAGTTCTTC.